This paragraph reports one TCR beta chain. Judged by its sample share, this clonotype qualifies as medium-sized (0.01 to 0.1%). The antigen it recognizes is unknown. It has no much larger one-base neighbor in the sample; base qualities were not kept. Explained via the paper, the time point label denotes: day 60 (about 2 months) after transplantation. This sample's treatment or condition label indicates: allogeneic hematopoietic cell transplantation with graft depleted of TCRalphabeta T cells and CD19 B cells. Transplant recipients were children who received TCRalphabeta/CD19-depleted allogeneic hematopoietic cell grafts. CDR1 is given as DFQATT and CDR2 as SNEGSKA, both from the germline V gene (reference sequence). Inclusive of the bounding cysteine and phenylalanine, the CDR3 is 13 residues long. The retained sequence is limited to the CDR3, 39 bases, with the frame set at the first base. V is trimmed back by 5 bases and J by 1 base, and the junction contains 4 bases that no gene match accounts for.

Library generation was performed with PCR. Sequencing relied on an Illumina HiSeq 2500. TCR libraries were prepared with molecular barcoding, using unique molecular identifiers to normalize TCRbeta repertoire quantification. TCRdb handled the public reads itself, with Q25 trimming in fastp and clone calling in MiXCR, and kept productive beta chains. Rows matching on CDR3 protein sequence are summarized as one entry with the most common DNA and genes. Recorded for this sample are approximately 8,200 distinct CDR3 sequences; approximately 31% of them occurred a single time. More than 2% of the sample rests with the top ten. The data stem from a study of T-cell reconstitution after alpha-beta-depleted transplantation in children (TCRdb year 2016). Regarding the study in general: T-cell immune reconstitution after TCRalphabeta/CD19-depleted allogeneic hematopoietic cell transplantation in children was quantitatively tracked in the study by means of TCR repertoire profiling.

Broad study findings and their caveats: In some patients, high TCRbeta diversity at day 60 was attributed to recipient T cells and intrathymic progenitors that had survived conditioning. Hyperexpanded clone frequencies declined over subsequent months; after one year, T-cell counts and TCRbeta diversity were mostly attributed to newly produced T cells. About two months after transplant, the apparently early recovery of alphabetaT-cell counts reportedly depended on just several hundred clones that had expanded rapidly and came from non-depleted graft cells.

The chain is made from TRBV20-1 and TRBJ2-5, and TRBD2 matches 7 of the central bases. The sequence derives from a boy in the first two years of life who had a stem cell transplant for SCID, so the T cells may come from the graft donor. The sample in question was peripheral blood, obtained 60 days after TCRalphabeta/CD19-depleted stem cell transplant. The DNA sequence is given as TGCAGTGCTGGGACTACATTCCAAGAGACCCAGTACTTC. This yields the protein CSAGTTFQETQYF.